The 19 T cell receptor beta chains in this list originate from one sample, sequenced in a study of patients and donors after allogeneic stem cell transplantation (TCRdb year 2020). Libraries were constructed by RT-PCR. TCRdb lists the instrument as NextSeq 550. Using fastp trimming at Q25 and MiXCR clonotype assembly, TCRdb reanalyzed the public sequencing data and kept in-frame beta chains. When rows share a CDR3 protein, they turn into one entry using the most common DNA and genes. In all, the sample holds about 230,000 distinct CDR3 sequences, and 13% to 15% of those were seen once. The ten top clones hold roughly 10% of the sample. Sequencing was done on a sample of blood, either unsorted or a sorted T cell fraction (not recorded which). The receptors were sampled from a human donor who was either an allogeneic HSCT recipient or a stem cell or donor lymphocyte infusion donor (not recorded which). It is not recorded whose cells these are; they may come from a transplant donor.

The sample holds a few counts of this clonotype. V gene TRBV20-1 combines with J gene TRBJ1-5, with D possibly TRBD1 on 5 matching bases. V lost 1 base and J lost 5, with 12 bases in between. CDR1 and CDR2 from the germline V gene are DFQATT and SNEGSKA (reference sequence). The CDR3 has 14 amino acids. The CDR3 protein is CSARGPGTDQPQHF. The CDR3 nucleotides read TGCAGTGCTAGAGGCCCTGGGACGGATCAGCCCCAGCATTTT.

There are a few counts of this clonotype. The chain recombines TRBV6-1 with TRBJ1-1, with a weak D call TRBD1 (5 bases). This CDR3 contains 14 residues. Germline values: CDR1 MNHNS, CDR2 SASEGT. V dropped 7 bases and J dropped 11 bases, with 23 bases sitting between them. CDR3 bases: TGTGCCAGCACCCCCTGGGACGGGGATACTGGGGCTTTCTTT. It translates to CASTPWDGDTGAFF.

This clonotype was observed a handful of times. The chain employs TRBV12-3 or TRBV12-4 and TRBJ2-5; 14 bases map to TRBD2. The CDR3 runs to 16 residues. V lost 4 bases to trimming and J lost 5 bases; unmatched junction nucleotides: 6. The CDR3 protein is CASSSGLAGAMETQYF. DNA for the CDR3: TGTGCCAGCAGTTCGGGACTAGCGGGGGCGATGGAGACCCAGTACTTC.

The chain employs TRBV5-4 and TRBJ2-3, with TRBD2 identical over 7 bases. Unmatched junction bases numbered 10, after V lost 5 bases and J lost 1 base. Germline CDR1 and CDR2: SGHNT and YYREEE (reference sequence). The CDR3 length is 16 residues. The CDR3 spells CASRTDSGLGTDTQYF. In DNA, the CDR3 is TGTGCCAGCAGGACGGATAGCGGGCTTGGCACAGATACGCAGTATTTT. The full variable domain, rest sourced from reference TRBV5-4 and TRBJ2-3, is ETGVTQSPTHLIKTRGQQVTLRCSSQSGHNTVSWYQQALGQGPQFIFQYYREEENGRGNFPPRFSGLQFPNYSSELNVNALELDDSALYLCASRTDSGLGTDTQYFGPGTRLTVL.

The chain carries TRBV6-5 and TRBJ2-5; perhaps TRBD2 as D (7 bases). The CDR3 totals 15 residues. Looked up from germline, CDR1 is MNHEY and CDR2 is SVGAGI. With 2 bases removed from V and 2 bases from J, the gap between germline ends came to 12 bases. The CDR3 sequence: CASSYGGGRQETQYF. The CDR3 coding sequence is TGTGCCAGCAGTTACGGGGGGGGGCGACAAGAGACCCAGTACTTC.

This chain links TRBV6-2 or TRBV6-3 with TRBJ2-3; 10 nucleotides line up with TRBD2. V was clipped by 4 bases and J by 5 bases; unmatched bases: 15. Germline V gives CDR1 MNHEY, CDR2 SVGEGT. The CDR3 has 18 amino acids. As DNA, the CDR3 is TGTGCCAGCAGTTCCCCCTTCGCTAGCGGGGGTGGTTTAGATACGCAGTATTTT. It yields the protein CASSSPFASGGGLDTQYF.

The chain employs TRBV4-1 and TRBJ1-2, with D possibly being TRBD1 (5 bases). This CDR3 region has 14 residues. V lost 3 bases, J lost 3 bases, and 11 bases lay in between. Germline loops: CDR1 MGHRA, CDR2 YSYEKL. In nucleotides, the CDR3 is TGCGCCAGCAGCCACAGGGCGATGGACTATGGCTACACCTTC. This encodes CASSHRAMDYGYTF.

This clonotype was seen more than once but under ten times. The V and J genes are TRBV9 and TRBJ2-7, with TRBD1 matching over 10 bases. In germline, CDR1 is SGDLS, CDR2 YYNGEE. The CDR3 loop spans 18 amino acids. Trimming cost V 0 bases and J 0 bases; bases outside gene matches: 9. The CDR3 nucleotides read TGTGCCAGCAGCGTAGGGGGACGGACAGGGGGGAGCTCCTACGAGCAGTACTTC. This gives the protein CASSVGGRTGGSSYEQYF.

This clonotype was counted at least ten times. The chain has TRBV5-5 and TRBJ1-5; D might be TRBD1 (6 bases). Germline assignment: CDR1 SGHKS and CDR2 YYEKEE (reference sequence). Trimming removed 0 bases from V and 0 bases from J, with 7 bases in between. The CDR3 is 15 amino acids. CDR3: CASSLEDSSNQPQHF. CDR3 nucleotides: TGTGCCAGCAGCTTGGAGGACAGTAGCAATCAGCCCCAGCATTTT.

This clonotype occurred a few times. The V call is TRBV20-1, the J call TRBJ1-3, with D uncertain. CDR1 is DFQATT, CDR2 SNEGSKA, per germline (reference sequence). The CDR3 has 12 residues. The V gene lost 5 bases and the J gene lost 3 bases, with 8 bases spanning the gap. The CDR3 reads CSALTSGNTIYF. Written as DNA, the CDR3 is TGCAGTGCTCTAACAAGTGGAAACACCATATATTTT.

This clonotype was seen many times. The CDR3 nucleotides are TGTGCCATCAGTGAGGAACAGGGGGGATACAATGAGCAGTTCTTC. Translation: CAISEEQGGYNEQFF. The chain carries TRBV10-3 and TRBJ2-1; 8 positions agree with TRBD1. The germline CDR1 and CDR2 sequences are ENHRY and SYGVKD. The CDR3 consists of 15 residues. The junction had 4 bases not matched to a gene; V was cut back by 2 bases and J by 4 bases.

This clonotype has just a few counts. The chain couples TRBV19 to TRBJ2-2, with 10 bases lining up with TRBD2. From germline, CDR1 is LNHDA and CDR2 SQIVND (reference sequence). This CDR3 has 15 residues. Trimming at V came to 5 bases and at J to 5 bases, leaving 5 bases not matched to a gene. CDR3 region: CASSVPGLATGELFF. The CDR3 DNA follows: TGTGCCAGTAGTGTTCCGGGACTAGCGACCGGGGAGCTGTTTTTT.

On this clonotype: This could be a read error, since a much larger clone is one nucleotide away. The CDR3 protein is CGASDSYRYTF. For the CDR3, the DNA is TGCGGTGCCAGCGACAGTTACCGCTACACCTTC. The V and J genes are TRBV20-1 and TRBJ1-2; possible D gene TRBD1, 5 bases. CDR1 DFQATT and CDR2 SNEGSKA come from the germline V gene (reference sequence). The CDR3 totals 11 residues.

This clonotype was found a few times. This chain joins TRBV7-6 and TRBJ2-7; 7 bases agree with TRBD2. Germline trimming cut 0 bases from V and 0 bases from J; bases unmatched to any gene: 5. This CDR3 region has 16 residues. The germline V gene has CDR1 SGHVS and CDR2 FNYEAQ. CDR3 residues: CASSLASGVLSYEQYF. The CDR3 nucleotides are TGTGCCAGCAGCTTAGCGAGCGGGGTTCTCTCCTACGAGCAGTACTTC.

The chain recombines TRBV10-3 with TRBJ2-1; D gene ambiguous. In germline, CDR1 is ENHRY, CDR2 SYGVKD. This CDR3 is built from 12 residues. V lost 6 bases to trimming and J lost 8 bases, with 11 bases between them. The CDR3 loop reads CAISPLDDEQFF. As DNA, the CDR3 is TGTGCCATCAGCCCGCTGGACGATGAGCAGTTCTTC.

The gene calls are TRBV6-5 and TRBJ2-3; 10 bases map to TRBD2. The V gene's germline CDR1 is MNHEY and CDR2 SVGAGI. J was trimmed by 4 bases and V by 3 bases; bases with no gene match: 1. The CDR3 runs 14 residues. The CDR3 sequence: CASSYSGGSDTQYF. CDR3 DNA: TGTGCCAGCAGTTATAGCGGGGGGTCAGATACGCAGTATTTT.

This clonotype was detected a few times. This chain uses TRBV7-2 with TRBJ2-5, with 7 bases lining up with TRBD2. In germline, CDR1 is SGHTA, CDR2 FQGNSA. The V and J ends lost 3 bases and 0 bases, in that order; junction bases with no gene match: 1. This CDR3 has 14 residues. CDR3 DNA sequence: TGTGCCAGCAGCTTCCGGGGGGACCAAGAGACCCAGTACTTC. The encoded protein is CASSFRGDQETQYF.

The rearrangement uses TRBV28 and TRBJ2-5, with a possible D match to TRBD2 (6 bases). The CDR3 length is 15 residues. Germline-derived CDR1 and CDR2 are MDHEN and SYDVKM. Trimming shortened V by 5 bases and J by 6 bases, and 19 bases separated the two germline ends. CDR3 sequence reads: CASSLLGPRGKTQYF. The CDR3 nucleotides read TGTGCCAGCAGTCTACTGGGGCCTCGGGGGAAGACCCAGTACTTC.

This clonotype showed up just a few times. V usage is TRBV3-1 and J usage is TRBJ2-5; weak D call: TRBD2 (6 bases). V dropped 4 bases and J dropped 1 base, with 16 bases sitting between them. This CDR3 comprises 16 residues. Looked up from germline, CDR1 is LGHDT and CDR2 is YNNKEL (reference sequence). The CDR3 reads CASSPPSLRGQETQYF. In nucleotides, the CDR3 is TGTGCCAGCAGCCCCCCCAGTTTGCGGGGCCAAGAGACCCAGTACTTC.